The 18 T cell receptor beta chains presented below share a single source sample, sequenced in a study of blood T cell repertoires in COVID-19. The table came from immunoSEQ multiplex PCR; TCRdb's copy has only in-frame clones and leaves some out. The table records around 250,000 clones, around nine tenths of them present only once. Material: PBMCs or T cells enriched from blood (not recorded which). These receptors came from a woman aged 35 to 49 who had been exposed to COVID-19.

This chain joins TRBV2 and TRBJ2-1; tentative D call: TRBD2 (5 bases). The ends were cut back, 4 bases at V and 9 bases at J, with 16 bases in the middle. CDR3 length equals 14 residues. CDR1 and CDR2 from the germline V gene are SNHLY and FYNNEI. CDR3 sequence reads: CASSAEASPPEQFF. DNA for the CDR3: TGTGCCAGCAGTGCAGAGGCTAGCCCCCCTGAGCAGTTCTTC.

This clone was seen a handful of times. This rearrangement joins TRBV6-5 to TRBJ2-3; no clear D. V was cut by 2 bases and J by 0 bases, with 6 bases left in between. Germline V gives CDR1 MNHEY, CDR2 SVGAGI. CDR3 size: 14 residues. Here the CDR3 DNA reads TGTGCCAGCAGTTACGACGGGAGCACAGATACGCAGTATTTT. Translation: CASSYDGSTDTQYF.

The J gene is TRBJ1-1, the V gene TRBV7-2; tentative D call: TRBD1 (6 bases). The CDR3 has 14 amino acids. Per the germline V gene, CDR1 is SGHTA and CDR2 is FQGNSA. Trimming left V 1 base short and J 4 bases short, with 10 bases between. The CDR3 DNA reads as TGTGCCAGCAGCTTAGGAGGGGGTAGCACTGAAGCTTTCTTT. This gives the protein CASSLGGGSTEAFF.

This chain joins TRBV3-1 (or the pseudogene TRBV3-2) and TRBJ2-7; 10 nucleotides line up with TRBD1. J was trimmed by 7 bases and V by 4 bases; bases with no gene match: 7. The CDR3 has 14 amino acids. Per the germline V gene, CDR1 is LGHDT and CDR2 is YNNKEL (reference sequence). The CDR3 protein is CASSPDRGSGEQYF. The CDR3 nucleotides read TGTGCCAGCAGCCCGGACAGGGGGTCTGGGGAGCAGTACTTC.

The chain uses TRBV7-3 and TRBJ2-3; perhaps TRBD2 as D (5 bases). Germline V gives CDR1 SGHTA, CDR2 FQGTGA. This CDR3 contains 15 residues. V gave up 5 bases and J gave up 5 bases, with 17 bases separating them. CDR3: CASSPDYLRRDTQYF. The CDR3 DNA sequence: TGTGCCAGCAGCCCTGACTACCTAAGGAGAGATACGCAGTATTTT. Full variable domain (outside the CDR3, taken from reference TRBV7-3 and TRBJ2-3): GAGVSQTPSNKVTEKGKYVELRCDPISGHTALYWYRQSLGQGPEFLIYFQGTGAADDSGLPNDRFFAVRPEGSVSTLKIQRTERGDSAVYLCASSPDYLRRDTQYFGPGTRLTVL.

This clone was found a few times. CDR3 DNA: TGTGCCAGCAGAAATCTCGGACAGGGGGATCAGCCCCAGCATTTT. This sequence encodes CASRNLGQGDQPQHF. V is TRBV27 and J is TRBJ1-5; 10 bases are shared with TRBD1. Germline V gene data show CDR1 as MNHEY and CDR2 as SMNVEV (reference sequence). The junction had 7 bases not matched to a gene; V was cut back by 6 bases and J by 5 bases. This CDR3 region has 15 residues.

The chain uses TRBV24-1 and TRBJ2-5, with a possible D match to TRBD1 (5 bases). Trimming pared 4 bases from V and 7 bases from J, leaving 18 bases between. This CDR3 contains 15 residues. The germline CDR1 and CDR2 sequences are KGHDR and SFDVKD. CDR3 nucleotides: TGTGCCACCAGTGACCCTGACAGTGGGTGGGGGACCCAGTACTTC. Its translation: CATSDPDSGWGTQYF.

The chain carries TRBV30 and TRBJ2-2, with D perhaps TRBD2 (5 bases). Looked up from germline, CDR1 is GTSNPN and CDR2 is SVGIG (reference sequence). Trimming stripped 0 bases from V and 0 bases from J, with 8 bases between. The CDR3 is 15 residues long. As DNA, the CDR3 is TGTGCCTGGAGTGTAGAGAGGGCGAACACCGGGGAGCTGTTTTTT. Protein: CAWSVERANTGELFF.

The V gene is TRBV24-1, the J gene TRBJ1-1, with D possibly being TRBD1 (5 bases). The CDR3 sequence is 14 residues long. Trimming shortened V by 3 bases and J by 11 bases, and 18 bases separated the two germline ends. Germline lookup yields CDR1 KGHDR and CDR2 SFDVKD. CDR3 protein: CATSDAGASRGAFF. The DNA of the CDR3 is TGTGCCACCAGTGATGCCGGGGCCTCCCGGGGGGCTTTCTTT.

The chain has TRBV7-9 and TRBJ1-1; possible D gene TRBD1, 5 bases. CDR3 length: 15 residues. CDR1 is SEHNR and CDR2 is FQNEAQ in the germline V gene (reference sequence). V gave up 3 bases and J gave up 4 bases, with 15 bases separating them. CDR3 residues: CASSFAGGGSTEAFF. DNA for the CDR3: TGTGCCAGCAGCTTTGCAGGCGGGGGGAGCACTGAAGCTTTCTTT.

The chain employs TRBV19 and TRBJ1-2; TRBD1 matches at 7 bases. V shed 3 bases and J 4 bases; nucleotides not matched to a gene: 8. The length of the CDR3 is 15 residues. Per germline, CDR1 LNHDA and CDR2 SQIVND (reference sequence). In DNA form, the CDR3 reads TGTGCCAGTAGTATTGAGGGGGCGACTACCTATGGCTACACCTTC. As protein: CASSIEGATTYGYTF.

This clone turned up a few times. The sample contains more than one DNA sequence encoding this CDR3. The rearrangement joins TRBV28 to TRBJ2-3; 10 nucleotides line up with TRBD1. V lost 4 bases and J lost 3; bases outside the gene matches: 1. There are 14 residues in the CDR3. From germline, CDR1 is MDHEN and CDR2 SYDVKM. As DNA, the CDR3 is TGTGCCAGCAGTTGGGACAGGGGTACAGATACGCAGTATTTT. Protein product: CASSWDRGTDTQYF.

The rearrangement joins TRBV6-5 to TRBJ1-2, with D unclear. Trimming cost V 0 bases and J 0 bases, with 8 bases left between them. Germline loops: CDR1 MNHEY, CDR2 SVGAGI. The CDR3 is made up of 15 amino acids. CDR3 coding DNA: TGTGCCAGCAGTTACTCGTTACCAGCTAACTATGGCTACACCTTC. This translates into CASSYSLPANYGYTF.

V and J are TRBV30 and TRBJ1-2, with 8 bases lining up with TRBD1. CDR3 length: 12 amino acids. The J segment lost 5 bases and the V segment lost 8 bases, leaving 7 bases of the junction unmatched. The germline gives CDR1 GTSNPN, CDR2 SVGIG (reference sequence). CDR3 sequence reads: CASGGDRYGYTF. In DNA form, the CDR3 reads TGTGCCAGCGGAGGGGACAGGTATGGCTACACCTTC. The full variable domain, its missing parts supplied by reference TRBV30 and TRBJ1-2, is SQTIHQWPATLVQPVGSPLSLECTVEGTSNPNLYWYRQAAGRGLQLLFYSVGIGQISSEVPQNLSASRPQDRQFILSSKKLLLSDSGFYLCASGGDRYGYTFGSGTRLTVV.

Only one count was recorded for this clone. The rearrangement uses TRBV25-1 and TRBJ1-5; 10 bases match TRBD1. In germline, CDR1 is MGHDK, CDR2 SYGVNS. The length of the CDR3 is 16 residues. CDR3 protein: CATRDRGSRGNQPQHF. The CDR3 DNA is TGTGCTACCAGGGACAGGGGATCTAGGGGCAATCAGCCCCAGCATTTT.

Worth noting for this clone: The same CDR3 also results from other DNA sequences found in this sample. This chain joins TRBV5-4 and TRBJ2-7; TRBD1 might be the D (6 bases). V shed 0 bases and J shed 4 bases, with 8 bases lying between them. The CDR3 runs 13 residues. CDR1 is SGHNT, CDR2 YYREEE, per germline (reference sequence). The CDR3 sequence is CASSLEGGYEQYF. CDR3 DNA sequence: TGTGCCAGCAGCTTGGAAGGGGGTTACGAGCAGTACTTC.

The J gene is TRBJ2-7, the V gene TRBV27; D is uncertain. The CDR3 contains 12 residues. Germline-derived CDR1 and CDR2 are MNHEY and SMNVEV (reference sequence). V was trimmed by 3 bases and J by 6 bases, leaving 9 bases between them. CDR3 region: CASSLKQSEQYV. CDR3 coding DNA: TGTGCCAGCAGTTTGAAACAGAGCGAGCAGTACGTC.

This CDR3 is CASSQGNSLAASYNEQFF. Written as DNA, the CDR3 is TGTGCCAGCAGCCAAGGGAATAGTTTGGCGGCCTCCTACAATGAGCAGTTCTTC. This sequence joins TRBV4-2 and TRBJ2-1, with D unresolved. The germline CDR1 and CDR2 sequences are LGHNA and YNFKEQ. The CDR3 has 18 amino acids. Trimming shortened V by 1 base and J by 0 bases, and 16 bases separated the two germline ends.